The 20 T cell receptor beta chains below were found in one sample sequenced in a study of identical twins. TCRdb reprocessed the 5' RACE reads with MiXCR, giving one entry per CDR3 protein. The table has around 680,000 distinct CDR3 sequences, more than 6.5% seen once. These records were also assigned to another study, of yellow fever vaccine responses in identical twins.

The sequenced material came from PBMCs. The receptors stem from a woman aged 18-30 years in good health.

The J gene is TRBJ2-1, the V gene TRBV5-1, with 13 bases lining up with TRBD2. Germline values: CDR1 SGHRS, CDR2 YFSETQ. The CDR3 consists of 13 residues. J lost 10 bases, V lost 8 bases, and 6 bases had no gene match. Here the CDR3 reads CASGLAGVEEQFF. CDR3 DNA sequence: TGCGCCAGTGGACTAGCGGGAGTGGAAGAGCAGTTCTTC.

The V gene is TRBV14, the J gene TRBJ1-4; weak D call: TRBD1 (6 bases). The CDR3 runs to 14 residues. Germline V CDR1 and CDR2: SGHDN, FVKESK. Trimming left V 3 bases short and J 8 bases short, with 13 bases between. CDR3 sequence: CASSQTGKDEKLFF. CDR3 coding DNA: TGTGCCAGCAGCCAGACAGGAAAGGACGAAAAACTGTTTTTT.

The chain carries TRBV27 and TRBJ2-7; 7 bases are shared with TRBD2. Germline CDR1 MNHEY, CDR2 SMNVEV (reference sequence). Trimming cost V 5 bases and J 0 bases; bases outside gene matches: 10. The CDR3 is 16 amino acids. The CDR3 DNA reads as TGTGCCAGCAGTCCTGAATCGTCGGGAGGCTCCTACGAGCAGTACTTC. This gives the protein CASSPESSGGSYEQYF.

In its sample, this clonotype was seen many times. The chain has TRBV3-1 and TRBJ2-3; the D call may be TRBD1 or TRBD2 (6 bases each). V was shortened by 0 bases and J by 2 bases, with 12 bases between the two germline ends. Germline values: CDR1 LGHDT, CDR2 YNNKEL (reference sequence). CDR3 length equals 16 residues. CDR3 amino acids: CASSQDLGGITDTQYF. The DNA of the CDR3 is TGTGCCAGCAGCCAAGATTTAGGGGGGATCACAGATACGCAGTATTTT.

This chain uses TRBV12-3 or TRBV12-4 with TRBJ2-5; unclear D gene. V lost 6 bases to trimming and J lost 7 bases, with 15 bases between them. This CDR3 is built from 13 residues. CDR3 residues: CASSTEEKGTQYF. The CDR3 region has the DNA TGTGCCAGCAGCACTGAAGAGAAGGGGACCCAGTACTTC.

CDR3 amino acids: CASSVASVGELFF. The CDR3 nucleotides are TGTGCCAGCAGCGTAGCCAGCGTCGGGGAGCTGTTTTTT. The chain joins TRBV9 to TRBJ2-2; D uncertain. Germline V gives CDR1 SGDLS, CDR2 YYNGEE. CDR3 length: 13 amino acids. V dropped 0 bases and J dropped 7 bases, with 7 bases sitting between them. Drawing the rest from reference TRBV9 and TRBJ2-2, the complete variable domain is DSGVTQTPKHLITATGQRVTLRCSPRSGDLSVYWYQQSLDQGLQFLIQYYNGEERAKGNILERFSAQQFPDLHSELNLSSLELGDSALYFCASSVASVGELFFGEGSRLTVL.

This clonotype was detected a few times. This chain connects TRBV3-1 to TRBJ1-1; D unresolved. The V gene's germline CDR1 is LGHDT and CDR2 YNNKEL (reference sequence). CDR3 size: 14 residues. V lost 0 bases to trimming and J lost 10 bases, with 15 bases between them. The CDR3 DNA reads as TGTGCCAGCAGCCAAGAGTACAGATTAGATGTAGCTTTCTTT. Its protein product is CASSQEYRLDVAFF.

The CDR3 DNA sequence: TGCAGTGCACGACAGGGGGCGGTAGCTGGGGCCAACGTCCTGACTTTC. It codes for CSARQGAVAGANVLTF. This rearrangement joins TRBV20-1 to TRBJ2-6, with 10 bases fitting TRBD1. CDR3 length: 16 residues. V dropped 6 bases and J dropped 2; count of bases not matched to a gene: 7. CDR1 is DFQATT, CDR2 SNEGSKA, per germline (reference sequence).

The CDR3: CATSEGRSNQPQHF. The CDR3 DNA is TGTGCCACCAGCGAAGGACGTAGCAATCAGCCCCAGCATTTT. V is TRBV15 and J is TRBJ1-5; the D is unclear. This CDR3 is 14 amino acids long. V was shortened by 5 bases and J by 0 bases, with 8 bases between the two germline ends. The V gene's germline CDR1 is LNHNV and CDR2 YYDKDF (reference sequence).

This sequence joins TRBV10-2 and TRBJ2-2, with TRBD2 identical over 11 bases. The CDR3 has 16 residues. Germline V gene sequence: CDR1 WSHSY, CDR2 SAAADI. The V and J ends lost 10 bases and 1 base, in that order; junction bases with no gene match: 8. CDR3 sequence: CATLTSGGRNTGELFF. The DNA for the CDR3 is TGCGCCACCCTTACTAGCGGGGGTAGGAACACCGGGGAGCTGTTTTTT.

Many counts were recorded for this clonotype. The chain joins TRBV29-1 to TRBJ2-7, with 11 positions matching TRBD1. The V gene end was trimmed by 4 bases and the J gene end by 6 bases; junction bases not matched to a gene: 2. The germline V gene has CDR1 SQVTM and CDR2 ANQGSEA. The CDR3 has 12 residues. The CDR3 sequence: CSVGGQGGEQYF. DNA for the CDR3: TGCAGCGTTGGGGGACAGGGGGGCGAGCAGTACTTC.

This clonotype was counted only a few times. V gene TRBV27 combines with J gene TRBJ2-7; 9 bases agree with TRBD1. The CDR3 sequence is 14 residues long. From germline, CDR1 is MNHEY and CDR2 SMNVEV (reference sequence). Unmatched junction bases numbered 8, after V lost 8 bases and J lost 3 bases. The DNA of the CDR3 is TGTGCCAGCCTGGGGACAGGGCCCCTCTACGAGCAGTACTTC. It codes for CASLGTGPLYEQYF.

This clonotype showed up many times. The genes are TRBV4-1 and TRBJ2-3; 12 bases match TRBD2. CDR1 and CDR2 from the germline V gene are MGHRA and YSYEKL. The junction had 7 bases not matched to a gene; V was cut back by 0 bases and J by 6 bases. The CDR3 is made up of 17 amino acids. Here the CDR3 reads CASSQDGSSGRGDTQYF. CDR3 sequence (DNA): TGCGCCAGCAGCCAAGACGGGTCTAGCGGGAGGGGCGATACGCAGTATTTT.

This chain joins TRBV5-4 and TRBJ1-1; TRBD1 matches at 11 bases. This CDR3 contains 16 residues. V trimming: 5 bases; J trimming: 0 bases; junction bases outside the gene matches: 6. Germline CDR1 SGHNT, CDR2 YYREEE (reference sequence). The CDR3 loop is CASRPGQGVMNTEAFF. The CDR3 bases are TGTGCCAGCAGGCCGGGACAGGGGGTCATGAACACTGAAGCTTTCTTT.

This clonotype was seen a few times. V usage is TRBV6-2 or TRBV6-3 and J usage is TRBJ2-1, with TRBD1 matching over 8 bases. The CDR3 loop spans 13 amino acids. Trimming at V came to 7 bases and at J to 6 bases, leaving 5 bases not matched to a gene. Germline V gene data show CDR1 as MNHEY and CDR2 as SVGEGT. The CDR3 DNA follows: TGTGCCAGCAAGGACAGGGTGGTCAATGAGCAGTTCTTC. Its translation is CASKDRVVNEQFF.

This clonotype was detected many times. This chain joins TRBV12-3 or TRBV12-4 and TRBJ2-3; the match to TRBD2 covers 10 bases. CDR3 length equals 15 residues. After removal of 6 bases from V and 2 bases from J, the junction contained 5 bases not matched to a gene. CDR3 sequence reads: CASRSLAGVTDTQYF. Written as DNA, the CDR3 is TGTGCCAGCAGGAGTCTAGCGGGAGTCACAGATACGCAGTATTTT.

This clonotype was detected only a few times. This sequence joins TRBV12-3 or TRBV12-4 and TRBJ2-6, with 9 bases aligning to TRBD1. V dropped 1 base and J dropped 0; count of bases not matched to a gene: 13. The CDR3 runs 21 residues. CDR3 sequence reads: CASSLVDWWDREGSGANVLTF. In DNA, the CDR3 is TGTGCCAGCAGTTTAGTGGACTGGTGGGACAGGGAAGGCTCTGGGGCCAACGTCCTGACTTTC.

The V gene is TRBV7-9, the J gene TRBJ2-1, with 10 nucleotides matching TRBD1. CDR3 length equals 15 residues. After removal of 4 bases from V and 9 bases from J, the junction contained 9 bases not matched to a gene. From germline, CDR1 is SEHNR and CDR2 FQNEAQ (reference sequence). The CDR3 DNA is TGTGCCAGCAGCTCCGGGACAGGGGTGTTTGGTGAGCAGTTCTTC. Translating gives CASSSGTGVFGEQFF.

This clonotype was observed a handful of times. V is TRBV6-9 and J is TRBJ2-3, with TRBD2 matching 7 bases. Losses at the gene ends were 4 bases for V and 4 bases for J; bases not matched to a gene: 14. The CDR3 is made up of 17 amino acids. CDR1 is MNHGY, CDR2 SVAAGI, per germline. The DNA for the CDR3 is TGTGCCAGCAGTTGGCCCCTAGCGGAAAAGTATGCAGATACGCAGTATTTT. As protein: CASSWPLAEKYADTQYF.

The genes are TRBV29-1 and TRBJ2-1, with D possibly matching TRBD1 (5 bases). Trimming cost V 6 bases and J 7 bases, with 7 bases left between them. From germline, CDR1 is SQVTM and CDR2 ANQGSEA. The CDR3 runs to 10 residues. The CDR3 sequence is CSVDSNEQFF. CDR3 DNA: TGCAGCGTCGACAGTAATGAGCAGTTCTTC.